This T cell receptor (beta chain) was recorded in a study of shared clonotypes between healthy human individuals. Study as a whole: Three plates were used per donor for CD4 naive, three for CD4 memory, two for CD8 naive and one for CD8 memory.

Naive CD8 cells were CD45RO-negative, positively selected for CCR7, excluding terminally differentiated effector memory CD45RA+ cells. Some clones are missing from TCRdb's copy, which holds only in-frame ones; the method was immunoSEQ multiplex PCR. In the table there are more than 2 million clones, approximately 92% of which are singletons. Germline CDR1 and CDR2: SGDLS and YYNGEE. The CDR3 consists of 17 residues. Trimming shortened V by 3 bases and J by 1 base, and 18 bases separated the two germline ends. Study-wide results and caveats: It was anticipated that sequencing depth would influence how many clonotypes donors shared. Researchers found naive subsets generally carried larger estimated richness than memory subsets. Genetic and exposure-history diversity was limited by the small donor number.

Details on this clone: Its antigen is as yet unknown.

V gene TRBV9 combines with J gene TRBJ2-3; tentative D call: TRBD2 (5 bases). The sequenced sample was naive CD8+ T cells from PBMCs. This sequence originates from a man younger than 35 in good health. Some clones in this sample may be carry-over from other donors' samples. CDR3 in DNA: TGTGCCAGCAGCGAGGGTGAGGGCAGGCCCCGCACAGATACGCAGTATTTT. This translates into CASSEGEGRPRTDTQYF.